This passage covers 22 T cell receptor beta chains from one sample sequenced in a study of blood T cell repertoires in COVID-19. This table comes from immunoSEQ multiplex PCR, and its TCRdb copy is limited to in-frame clones, with some not included. The sample has 160,000 or so clones, 79% seen once; the top ten hold 8.1%. Sequencing was carried out using peripheral blood. The origin of the receptors is a woman aged 55 to 70 with COVID-19, enrolled during active disease.

The rearrangement links TRBV24-1 to TRBJ1-5; TRBD1 agrees at 7 bases. The CDR3 runs 14 residues. Germline V gene lookup returns CDR1 KGHDR and CDR2 SFDVKD. Losses at the gene ends were 7 bases for V and 2 bases for J; bases not matched to a gene: 4. The CDR3 reads CATSPDRGNQPQHF. Written as DNA, the CDR3 is TGTGCCACCAGCCCTGACAGGGGCAATCAGCCCCAGCATTTT.

V and J are TRBV28 and TRBJ1-2, with 7 nucleotides matching TRBD1. Germline loops: CDR1 MDHEN, CDR2 SYDVKM. This CDR3 region has 14 residues. J gave up 3 bases and V 6 bases, and 7 bases lay outside the gene matches. The chain's CDR3 is CASRVGGGDYGYTF. The CDR3 coding sequence is TGTGCCAGCAGGGTCGGAGGGGGCGACTATGGCTACACCTTC.

This clone appeared a single time. The V gene is TRBV7-2, the J gene TRBJ2-3, with TRBD2 matching 16 bases. V shed 5 bases, J shed 4 bases, and the junction held 3 bases outside the gene matches. Germline values: CDR1 SGHTA, CDR2 FQGNSA. The CDR3 is 16 amino acids. CDR3 amino acids: CASSLGTSGGADTQYF. CDR3 bases: TGTGCCAGCAGCCTTGGGACTAGCGGGGGGGCAGATACGCAGTATTTT.

In this sample, this clone turned up a few times. The chain employs TRBV30 and TRBJ1-3; 9 nucleotides match TRBD1. V shed 7 bases and J 4 bases; nucleotides not matched to a gene: 8. The V gene's germline CDR1 is GTSNPN and CDR2 SVGIG (reference sequence). The CDR3 has 14 residues. CDR3 sequence (DNA): TGTGCCTCGGTGGGACAGGGTTTAGGAAACACCATATATTTT. As protein: CASVGQGLGNTIYF.

This chain connects TRBV5-1 to TRBJ2-2; TRBD2 agrees at 15 bases. Germline V gene data show CDR1 as SGHRS and CDR2 as YFSETQ. V lost 0 bases and J lost 11; bases outside the gene matches: 8. This CDR3 region has 17 residues. CDR3 DNA sequence: TGCGCCAGCAGCTTGGAACCGGGACTAGCGGGAGGAAGAGAGCTGTTTTTT. Encoded protein: CASSLEPGLAGGRELFF.

The chain combines TRBV28 with TRBJ2-7; TRBD2 matches 13 bases. The germline gives CDR1 MDHEN, CDR2 SYDVKM. Trimming at V came to 6 bases and at J to 4 bases, leaving 9 bases not matched to a gene. The CDR3 runs 16 residues. CDR3 nucleotide sequence: TGTGCCAGCAGACTAGCGGGAGGGAGCGAGGGGTACGAGCAGTACTTC. Translating gives CASRLAGGSEGYEQYF.

V is TRBV7-6 and J is TRBJ2-5; 12 positions agree with TRBD1. CDR1 is SGHVS, CDR2 FNYEAQ, per germline. Trimming at V came to 3 bases and at J to 7 bases, leaving 6 bases not matched to a gene. The CDR3 runs to 15 residues. DNA for the CDR3: TGTGCCAGCAGCTTGGGACAGGGGGCGATTGCGACCCAGTACTTC. Amino acids: CASSLGQGAIATQYF. Looking up the rest from reference TRBV7-6 and TRBJ2-5 gives the full variable domain: GAGVSQSPRYKVTKRGQDVALRCDPISGHVSLYWYRQALGQGPEFLTYFNYEAQQDKSGLPNDRFSAERPEGSISTLTIQRTEQRDSAMYRCASSLGQGAIATQYFGPGTRLLVL.

Note on this clone: This same CDR3 is encoded by further DNA sequences in the sample. J is TRBJ2-7 and V is TRBV18; D is perhaps TRBD1 (5 bases). V lost 3 bases to trimming and J lost 4 bases, with 10 bases between them. Germline V gene lookup returns CDR1 KGHSH and CDR2 LQKENI. The CDR3 loop spans 13 amino acids. The CDR3 reads CASSPRQGYEQYF. The CDR3 DNA is TGTGCCAGCTCACCTCGTCAGGGTTACGAGCAGTACTTC. Full variable domain (outside the CDR3, taken from reference TRBV18 and TRBJ2-7): NAGVMQNPRHLVRRRGQEARLRCSPMKGHSHVYWYRQLPEEGLKFMVYLQKENIIDESGMPKERFSAEFPKEGPSILRIQQVVRGDSAAYFCASSPRQGYEQYFGPGTRLTVT.

The chain couples TRBV7-2 to TRBJ2-1; D is perhaps TRBD2 (6 bases). The germline CDR1 and CDR2 sequences are SGHTA and FQGNSA. V gave up 5 bases and J gave up 6 bases, with 14 bases separating them. This CDR3 spans 14 amino acids. CDR3 coding DNA: TGTGCCAGCAGCCTGCTAGCGCGCCTCAATGAGCAGTTCTTC. It encodes CASSLLARLNEQFF.

V and J are TRBV19 and TRBJ1-4, with D tentatively TRBD1 (6 bases). The CDR3 length is 15 residues. The germline V and J ends were trimmed by 3 bases and 5 bases, with 13 bases remaining between them. The germline gives CDR1 LNHDA, CDR2 SQIVND (reference sequence). CDR3 sequence reads: CASSMRGTLNEKLFF. In DNA form, the CDR3 reads TGTGCCAGTAGTATGCGAGGGACACTGAATGAAAAACTGTTTTTT. The full variable domain, in which reference TRBV19 and TRBJ1-4 provide the parts outside the CDR3, is DGGITQSPKYLFRKEGQNVTLSCEQNLNHDAMYWYRQDPGQGLRLIYYSQIVNDFQKGDIAEGYSVSREKKESFPLTVTSAQKNPTAFYLCASSMRGTLNEKLFFGSGTQLSVL.

The chain combines TRBV14 with TRBJ2-2, with a possible D match to TRBD1 (7 bases). This CDR3 is built from 15 residues. Germline V CDR1 and CDR2: SGHDN, FVKESK. Trimming cost V 5 bases and J 6 bases, with 16 bases left between them. The CDR3 loop reads CASSKAPRGAGELFF. The DNA of the CDR3 is TGTGCCAGCAGCAAAGCACCCAGGGGGGCCGGGGAGCTGTTTTTT.

The gene calls are TRBV7-8 and TRBJ2-1; 13 nucleotides agree with TRBD2. CDR1 and CDR2 from the germline V gene are SGHVS and FQNEAQ. There are 16 residues in the CDR3. V trimming: 6 bases; J trimming: 6 bases; junction bases outside the gene matches: 8. CDR3 amino acids: CASRRERLAGGNEQFF. The DNA for the CDR3 is TGTGCCAGCAGGAGGGAAAGACTAGCGGGAGGCAATGAGCAGTTCTTC.

This chain uses TRBV7-2 with TRBJ2-1, with TRBD2 matching 15 bases. V was pared by 5 bases and J by 9 bases, with 5 bases of the junction left unmatched. The CDR3 loop spans 15 amino acids. Germline V gene sequence: CDR1 SGHTA, CDR2 FQGNSA. CDR3 bases: TGTGCCAGCAGCCGGACTAGCGGGAGGGCCGCTGAGCAGTTCTTC. Protein sequence: CASSRTSGRAAEQFF.

The chain recombines TRBV18 with TRBJ2-1; TRBD2 matches at 7 bases. CDR3 size: 14 residues. V trimming: 6 bases; J trimming: 2 bases; junction bases outside the gene matches: 4. Germline-derived CDR1 and CDR2 are KGHSH and LQKENI. The CDR3 reads CASSGLGTYNEQFF. The CDR3, as DNA: TGTGCCAGCTCTGGACTAGGGACCTACAATGAGCAGTTCTTC.

This chain connects TRBV5-6 to TRBJ1-4; maybe TRBD1 (6 bases). The V and J ends lost 3 bases and 2 bases respectively, with 11 bases between them. The CDR3 sequence is 15 residues long. The germline V gene has CDR1 SGHDT and CDR2 YYEEEE. This CDR3 reads CASSSPGDTNEKLFF. CDR3 DNA: TGTGCCAGCAGCTCACCAGGGGACACTAATGAAAAACTGTTTTTT.

The table lists this clone with a count of one. This chain links TRBV4-1 with TRBJ2-4, with 12 bases that match TRBD2. V lost 0 bases, J lost 8 bases, and 5 bases stayed unmatched. This CDR3 has 16 amino acids. Germline CDR1 MGHRA, CDR2 YSYEKL. CDR3 amino acids: CASSQDLAGGPYIQYF. The CDR3 DNA sequence: TGCGCCAGCAGCCAAGACCTAGCGGGGGGGCCTTACATTCAGTACTTC.

The rearrangement joins TRBV28 to TRBJ1-6; 10 nucleotides align to TRBD1. V dropped 2 bases and J dropped 10; count of bases not matched to a gene: 5. Germline CDR1 and CDR2: MDHEN and SYDVKM. CDR3 length: 15 residues. The DNA for the CDR3 is TGTGCCAGCAGTTTAATTGGACAGGGGGAGTCACCCCTCCACTTT. It specifies CASSLIGQGESPLHF.

This clone appeared a single time. V usage is TRBV11-3 and J usage is TRBJ2-2; no reliable D call. Between the trimmed V and J ends, which lost 4 bases and 5 bases, there was a span of 5 bases. The CDR3 is made up of 12 amino acids. Germline-derived CDR1 and CDR2 are SGHNT and YENEEA. CDR3 DNA sequence: TGTGCCAGCAGCTCAATTACCGGGGAGCTGTTTTTT. Amino acids: CASSSITGELFF.

This sequence joins TRBV3-1 (or the pseudogene TRBV3-2) and TRBJ2-3; D perhaps matches TRBD1 (6 bases). Germline V gene data show CDR1 as LGHDT and CDR2 as YNNKEL (reference sequence). The length of the CDR3 is 18 residues. V lost 3 bases and J 1 base, leaving 20 bases between the germline ends. The CDR3 DNA follows: TGTGCCAGCAGCCACGCAATCGGACAGACGGCCGGCACAGATACGCAGTATTTT. It yields the protein CASSHAIGQTAGTDTQYF.

This clone is a singleton in its sample. CDR3 amino acids: CASSFLPTSGVFGEQFF. The CDR3 DNA is TGTGCCAGCAGTTTCCTCCCTACTAGCGGGGTATTTGGTGAGCAGTTCTTC. This chain connects TRBV27 to TRBJ2-1, with TRBD2 matching 10 bases. With 3 bases clipped from V and 9 bases from J, the junction kept 14 bases outside the gene matches. The CDR3 sequence is 17 residues long. Germline V CDR1 and CDR2: MNHEY, SMNVEV (reference sequence).

The chain has TRBV5-8 and TRBJ2-7; TRBD2 matches at 9 bases. V was clipped by 2 bases and J by 4 bases; unmatched bases: 4. This CDR3 has 14 amino acids. Germline values: CDR1 SGHTS, CDR2 YDEGEE. The CDR3 loop reads CASSFSGRGYEQYF. Written as DNA, the CDR3 is TGTGCCAGCAGCTTTAGCGGGAGAGGGTACGAGCAGTACTTC.

The V gene is TRBV10-3, the J gene TRBJ1-5; 7 positions match TRBD1. CDR1 ENHRY and CDR2 SYGVKD come from the germline V gene. V lost 6 bases, J lost 4 bases, and 9 bases stayed unmatched. CDR3 length: 15 residues. In nucleotides, the CDR3 is TGTGCCATCAGCGAGGGGGCAGCTTTAAATCAGCCCCAGCATTTT. Amino acid sequence: CAISEGAALNQPQHF.